What follows describes a single TCR beta chain. This entry is derived from a study of blood T cells in healthy people across ages. For the second PCR, which ran for about 6 to 11 cycles, a sample-barcoded 5' primer and a J-beta primer mix were used. TCRdb re-analysed the 5' RACE reads in MiXCR, keeping a single row per CDR3 protein. Among around 1,000,000 distinct CDR3 sequences listed, 20% to 25% were seen once. The CDR3 runs to 16 residues. Looked up from germline, CDR1 is MGHDK and CDR2 is SYGVNS. V dropped 3 bases and J dropped 5; count of bases not matched to a gene: 12. Separately, the same data were catalogued under a study of T cells of mothers and their children. As that study records: A few mothers and their six children, all healthy Caucasians, donated.

The chain joins TRBV25-1 to TRBJ2-7, with 8 nucleotides matching TRBD2. The receptor comes from a girl aged 2 to 9 in good health. The specimen sequenced was blood. This CDR3 is CASSETSGAGDDEQYF. The CDR3 nucleotides read TGTGCCAGCAGTGAGACTTCGGGAGCGGGAGATGACGAGCAGTACTTC.